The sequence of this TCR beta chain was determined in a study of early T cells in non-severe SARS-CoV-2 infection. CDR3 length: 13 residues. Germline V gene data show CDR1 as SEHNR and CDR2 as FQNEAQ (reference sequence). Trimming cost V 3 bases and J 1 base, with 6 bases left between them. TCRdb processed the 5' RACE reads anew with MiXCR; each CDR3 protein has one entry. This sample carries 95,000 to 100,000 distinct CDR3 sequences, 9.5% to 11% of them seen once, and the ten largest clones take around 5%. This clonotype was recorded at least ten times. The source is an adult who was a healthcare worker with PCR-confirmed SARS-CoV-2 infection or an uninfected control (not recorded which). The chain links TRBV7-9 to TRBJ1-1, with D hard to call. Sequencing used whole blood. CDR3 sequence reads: CASSFAANTEAFF. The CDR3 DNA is TGTGCCAGCAGCTTCGCAGCGAACACTGAAGCTTTCTTT.